The present T cell receptor beta chain was sequenced within a study of shared clonotypes between healthy human individuals. Assay used: immunoSEQ multiplex PCR; TCRdb lists only in-frame clones, some missing. The data hold 650,000 to 750,000 clones, with about three quarters observed a single time. The CDR3 runs 17 residues. V lost 1 base and J lost 4; bases outside the gene matches: 10. In germline, CDR1 is MGHRA, CDR2 YSYEKL. The V and J genes are TRBV4-1 and TRBJ2-7; 10 nucleotides line up with TRBD2. The sequenced sample consisted of memory CD4+ T cells sorted from blood. Specified subset: CD45RA-negative fraction. The receptor was isolated from a woman in her 30s in good health. The CDR3 protein is CASSQAASGRVLYEQYF. For the CDR3, the DNA is TGCGCCAGCAGCCAAGCGGCTAGCGGGAGAGTCTTATACGAGCAGTACTTC.